Each of the 8 T cell receptor beta chains below was sequenced from the same sample in a study of blood T cell repertoires in COVID-19. Profiled with immunoSEQ multiplex PCR; TCRdb holds only in-frame clones, not every one. The table lists around 150,000 clones, 60% to 80% of them singletons. The sequencing input was peripheral blood. The receptors shown here come from a woman aged 50 to 65 with active or convalescent COVID-19.

Only a few counts were recorded for this clone. This chain connects TRBV6-1 to TRBJ2-7; 10 bases are shared with TRBD2. The germline CDR1 and CDR2 sequences are MNHNS and SASEGT. CDR3 length equals 15 residues. The V gene end was trimmed by 2 bases and the J gene end by 4 bases; junction bases not matched to a gene: 5. The chain's CDR3 is CASSERASGSYEQYF. The CDR3 nucleotides read TGTGCCAGCAGTGAAAGGGCTAGCGGGAGTTACGAGCAGTACTTC.

A note on this clone: Other nucleotide sequences in the sample specify the same CDR3. This sequence joins TRBV5-1 and TRBJ2-1; 10 positions match TRBD2. The CDR3 length is 15 residues. The V segment lost 2 bases and the J segment 8 bases; nucleotides outside the gene matches: 7. In germline, CDR1 is SGHRS, CDR2 YFSETQ. The CDR3 loop reads CASSLRASGGDEQFF. The CDR3 region has the DNA TGCGCCAGCAGCTTACGGGCGAGCGGGGGGGATGAGCAGTTCTTC.

The chain links TRBV18 to TRBJ1-3; D unresolved. Trimming removed 1 base from V and 0 bases from J, with 10 bases in between. This CDR3 spans 16 amino acids. CDR1 is KGHSH and CDR2 is LQKENI in the germline V gene. CDR3 nucleotide sequence: TGTGCCAGCTCACCACAGGAGGGCCTCTCTGGAAACACCATATATTTT. It is translated as CASSPQEGLSGNTIYF.

This chain joins TRBV6-6 and TRBJ1-2; weak D call: TRBD1 (6 bases). The V gene's germline CDR1 is MNHNY and CDR2 SVGAGI (reference sequence). The CDR3 is 13 residues long. Trimming removed 5 bases at V and 6 bases at J, with 13 bases between. Written as DNA, the CDR3 is TGTGCCAGCAGTGTTTCCAGGGGAAATGGCTACACCTTC. It codes for CASSVSRGNGYTF.

This clone has a handful of counts. The chain uses TRBV10-3 and TRBJ1-1, with D possibly being TRBD1 (5 bases). The CDR3 consists of 14 residues. CDR1 and CDR2 (germline): ENHRY, SYGVKD. V shed 5 bases and J shed 1 base, with 11 bases lying between them. The CDR3 DNA reads TGTGCCATCAGTTCCAGGGAGGCGAACACTGAAGCTTTCTTT. This codes for CAISSREANTEAFF.

This clone was seen a single time. This chain joins TRBV7-8 and TRBJ2-7; 7 bases fit TRBD1. J was trimmed by 0 bases and V by 3 bases; bases with no gene match: 5. Germline V gene lookup returns CDR1 SGHVS and CDR2 FQNEAQ. This CDR3 comprises 15 residues. The CDR3 is CASSFGGQSSYEQYF. In nucleotides, the CDR3 is TGTGCCAGCAGCTTTGGGGGACAGTCCTCCTACGAGCAGTACTTC.

The chain joins TRBV4-1 to TRBJ1-1; D is uncertain. The CDR3 contains 14 residues. With 0 bases removed from V and 0 bases from J, the gap between germline ends came to 5 bases. CDR1 is MGHRA and CDR2 is YSYEKL in the germline V gene. The DNA for the CDR3 is TGCGCCAGCAGCCAAGATCCGGTGAACACTGAAGCTTTCTTT. Residues: CASSQDPVNTEAFF.

The gene calls are TRBV15 and TRBJ2-5, with D perhaps matching TRBD1 (6 bases). CDR1 and CDR2 (germline): LNHNV, YYDKDF (reference sequence). Trimming took 5 bases from V and 1 from J, leaving 11 bases between them. The CDR3 is 14 residues long. CDR3 in amino acids: CATSWGHRQETQYF. As DNA, the CDR3 is TGTGCCACCAGCTGGGGACACCGCCAAGAGACCCAGTACTTC.